This T cell receptor (beta chain) comes out of a study of T-cell reconstitution after alpha-beta-depleted transplantation in children. Unique molecular identifiers were incorporated during preparation of the TCRbeta library. One entry per CDR3 protein, called by TCRdb with MiXCR from the PCR reads. The sample carries roughly 220,000 distinct CDR3 sequences, around 13% recorded once. V shed 3 bases and J 11 bases; nucleotides not matched to a gene: 12. The CDR3 contains 15 residues. Turning to this clonotype: This may stem from a read error, because a much larger clone lies one nucleotide away.

The chain has TRBV12-3 or TRBV12-4 and TRBJ1-5, with 8 nucleotides matching TRBD1. This TCR came from a human donor who donated a stem cell graft to a child with acute lymphoblastic leukemia. This specimen was PBMCs from the stem cell graft donor, taken from the stem cell graft. The CDR3 nucleotides are TGTGCCAGCAGTTTTGGCGACAGGGGTCGCCAGGCCCAGCATTTT. This sequence encodes CASSFGDRGRQAQHF.